A single sample is the source of the 8 T cell receptor beta chains below, sequenced in a study of T-cell reconstitution after alpha-beta-depleted transplantation in children. Preparing the TCRbeta library involved the use of unique molecular identifiers. TCRdb analysed the PCR reads with MiXCR anew, one entry per CDR3 protein. Of hundreds of thousands of distinct CDR3 sequences in the sample, approximately 13% were seen once. Sequencing used PBMCs from the stem cell graft donor, obtained from the stem cell graft. These receptor sequences come from a human donor who donated a stem cell graft to a child with combined immunodeficiency.

This clonotype has a count of ten or more. The CDR3 coding sequence is TGTGCCAGCTCAGTACAAAACGAGCAGTACTTC. It specifies CASSVQNEQYF. The chain has TRBV18 and TRBJ2-7; D unresolved. Germline V lookup: CDR1 KGHSH, CDR2 LQKENI. Trimming left V 5 bases short and J 5 bases short, with 7 bases between. The CDR3 runs 11 residues.

The table lists this clonotype with many counts. V is TRBV10-3 and J is TRBJ2-5; D is unclear. The CDR3 covers 14 residues. Germline V gives CDR1 ENHRY, CDR2 SYGVKD. V lost 0 bases and J lost 5, with 10 bases in between. CDR3 amino acids: CAISESRISETQYF. For the CDR3, the DNA is TGTGCCATCAGTGAGTCCCGGATTTCTGAGACCCAGTACTTC.

This clonotype was counted only a few times. In DNA form, the CDR3 reads TGTGCCAGCAACCTAGACGGACATAGCAATCAGCCCCAGCATTTT. It specifies CASNLDGHSNQPQHF. The chain employs TRBV2 and TRBJ1-5; D perhaps matches TRBD1 (5 bases). The CDR3 has 15 amino acids. Per germline, CDR1 SNHLY and CDR2 FYNNEI. With 7 bases removed from V and 0 bases from J, the gap between germline ends came to 13 bases.

On this clonotype: A much larger clone lies one base from this, so it may be a read error. The chain has TRBV7-6 and TRBJ2-1; D is perhaps TRBD2 (7 bases). V was shortened by 6 bases and J by 6 bases, with 21 bases between the two germline ends. CDR3 length: 16 residues. The germline CDR1 and CDR2 sequences are SGHVS and FNYEAQ. CDR3 in DNA: TGTGCCAGCAGACAACGGCAGGGGAGGGGACCCAATGAGCAGTTCTTC. Its protein is CASRQRQGRGPNEQFF.

This clonotype has more than one count but fewer than ten. The CDR3 DNA follows: TGCAGCGTGGCCCGGCAGGGAGATGAGACCCAGTACTTC. Translating it yields CSVARQGDETQYF. The rearrangement uses TRBV29-1 and TRBJ2-5; D may be TRBD1 or TRBD2 (5 bases each). This CDR3 comprises 13 residues. The V and J ends lost 6 bases and 5 bases respectively, with 16 bases between them. Germline V gene sequence: CDR1 SQVTM, CDR2 ANQGSEA.

This clonotype came up a few times. This CDR3 reads CASSTGDVKNSPLHF. The CDR3 nucleotides read TGCGCCAGCAGCACCGGGGACGTAAAAAATTCACCCCTCCACTTT. The chain combines TRBV5-1 with TRBJ1-6, with D possibly TRBD1 on 5 matching bases. The CDR3 is 15 residues long. From germline, CDR1 is SGHRS and CDR2 YFSETQ. V dropped 4 bases and J dropped 7 bases, with 15 bases sitting between them.

V gene TRBV14 combines with J gene TRBJ2-7; D is unclear. V was cut by 4 bases and J by 7 bases, with 11 bases left in between. The CDR3 has 12 amino acids. Germline V gene sequence: CDR1 SGHDN, CDR2 FVKESK. The CDR3: CASSPEWGEQYF. DNA of the CDR3: TGTGCCAGCAGCCCCGAATGGGGAGAGCAGTACTTC.

In this sample, this clonotype turned up a few times. V and J are TRBV12-3 or TRBV12-4 and TRBJ2-5; perhaps TRBD2 as D (6 bases). Trimming cost V 3 bases and J 4 bases, with 9 bases left between them. The CDR3 runs to 13 residues. CDR3 residues: CASSFNGGETQYF. The CDR3 DNA follows: TGTGCCAGCAGTTTTAACGGGGGAGAGACCCAGTACTTC.